The 21 T cell receptor beta chains presented below share a single source sample, sequenced in a study of blood T cell repertoires in COVID-19. The assay was immunoSEQ multiplex PCR, and TCRdb's table has in-frame clones only and misses some. The repertoire holds 200,000 to 250,000 clones, with 65% to 90% as singletons. Sequencing used peripheral blood. These receptors all stem from a woman in her 50s with acute or convalescent COVID-19.

V usage is TRBV25-1 and J usage is TRBJ2-4; TRBD1 agrees at 9 bases. With 3 bases clipped from V and 6 bases from J, the junction kept 3 bases outside the gene matches. Germline CDR1 MGHDK, CDR2 SYGVNS. The CDR3 extends over 14 amino acids. This CDR3 is CASSEAGQGNIQYF. In DNA, the CDR3 is TGTGCCAGCAGTGAGGCGGGACAGGGAAACATTCAGTACTTC.

The chain links TRBV11-2 to TRBJ1-6; D is uncertain. Trimming shortened V by 5 bases and J by 0 bases, and 5 bases separated the two germline ends. The CDR3 consists of 14 residues. The germline V gene encodes CDR1 SGHAT and CDR2 FQNNGV. CDR3 DNA: TGTGCCAGCAGCCTAATCTCCTATAATTCACCCCTCCACTTT. Its protein is CASSLISYNSPLHF.

The V and J genes are TRBV28 and TRBJ2-7; no reliable D call. CDR1 is MDHEN, CDR2 SYDVKM, per germline. The length of the CDR3 is 14 residues. V lost 5 bases and J 3 bases, leaving 14 bases between the germline ends. The CDR3 is CASSTFPHLYEQYF. In DNA form, the CDR3 reads TGTGCCAGCAGTACATTCCCCCATCTCTACGAGCAGTACTTC.

The chain recombines TRBV2 with TRBJ1-5, with TRBD1 matching 7 bases. Germline CDR1 reads SNHLY; CDR2 reads FYNNEI. This CDR3 has 15 amino acids. The V and J ends lost 6 bases and 7 bases, in that order; junction bases with no gene match: 12. The CDR3 spells CASSGDRASIQPQHF. CDR3 DNA: TGTGCCAGCAGCGGAGACAGGGCTAGTATCCAGCCCCAGCATTTT.

The V gene is TRBV5-1, the J gene TRBJ2-5; 12 nucleotides match TRBD2. The CDR3 covers 16 residues. V lost 3 bases, J lost 0 bases, and 3 bases stayed unmatched. The germline V gene has CDR1 SGHRS and CDR2 YFSETQ. In nucleotides, the CDR3 is TGCGCCAGCAGCTCCGGACTAGCGGGAAACCAAGAGACCCAGTACTTC. The encoded protein is CASSSGLAGNQETQYF.

V usage is TRBV7-9 and J usage is TRBJ1-5; no definite D call. Germline CDR1 is SEHNR and CDR2 is FQNEAQ (reference sequence). Between the trimmed V and J ends, which lost 0 bases and 4 bases, there was a span of 13 bases. The CDR3 totals 16 residues. This CDR3 reads CASSLAGDGVNQPQHF. The DNA of the CDR3 is TGTGCCAGCAGCTTAGCAGGTGACGGGGTAAATCAGCCCCAGCATTTT.

In this sample, this clone turned up a few times. This chain connects TRBV5-3 to TRBJ1-6; D is uncertain. TRBV5-3 belongs to the ORF category, with a function that is uncertain. CDR3 length: 15 amino acids. The ends were cut back, 7 bases at V and 9 bases at J, with 20 bases in the middle. The CDR3 here is CARGGGVRGCSPLHF. The CDR3 coding sequence is TGTGCCAGAGGCGGAGGAGTCCGGGGTTGTTCACCCCTCCACTTT.

This clone has a count of ten or more. The chain links TRBV10-2 to TRBJ1-6; 9 bases align to TRBD1. There are 14 residues in the CDR3. V shed 6 bases, J shed 7 bases, and the junction held 4 bases outside the gene matches. Germline CDR1 is WSHSY and CDR2 is SAAADI. This chain's CDR3 is CASRTGQGNSPLHF. CDR3 DNA: TGCGCCAGCAGAACTGGACAGGGGAATTCACCCCTCCACTTT.

V is TRBV4-3 and J is TRBJ2-3, with 11 bases identical to TRBD2. Germline V lookup: CDR1 LGHNA, CDR2 YSLEER. V lost 5 bases to trimming and J lost 2 bases; unmatched junction nucleotides: 21. CDR3 length: 21 amino acids. The CDR3 spells CASSVVAGGPHIYTSTDTQYF. Here the CDR3 DNA reads TGCGCCAGCAGCGTGGTAGCGGGGGGGCCGCATATCTATACTTCCACAGATACGCAGTATTTT.

This chain uses TRBV6-1 with TRBJ2-7, with D perhaps TRBD1 (7 bases). The CDR3 runs 14 residues. Looked up from germline, CDR1 is MNHNS and CDR2 is SASEGT. The ends were cut back, 3 bases at V and 2 bases at J, with 11 bases in the middle. In DNA, the CDR3 is TGTGCCAGCAGTGACGCGGGACAGACCTACGAGCAGTACTTC. Amino acids: CASSDAGQTYEQYF.

This clone was recorded a few times. This chain joins TRBV9 and TRBJ2-2; 11 bases line up with TRBD1. The CDR3 is made up of 16 amino acids. V lost 2 bases, J lost 6 bases, and 6 bases stayed unmatched. CDR1 is SGDLS, CDR2 YYNGEE, per germline. The chain's CDR3 is CASSVRGTGGSGELFF. The CDR3 nucleotides are TGTGCCAGCAGCGTCCGGGGGACAGGGGGATCCGGGGAGCTGTTTTTT.

In this sample, this clone turned up once. The chain recombines TRBV19 with TRBJ2-1, with D uncertain. Trimming stripped 4 bases from V and 9 bases from J, with 10 bases between. CDR3 length: 12 amino acids. Per the germline V gene, CDR1 is LNHDA and CDR2 is SQIVND (reference sequence). The CDR3 DNA reads TGTGCCAGTAGTACCATCGGAGTTGAGCAGTTCTTC. It is translated as CASSTIGVEQFF.

The rearrangement links TRBV6-1 to TRBJ1-2; D possibly corresponds to TRBD1 (5 bases). The CDR3 extends over 14 amino acids. The V end lost 1 base, the J end lost 4 bases, and 10 bases lay between the germline ends. Per germline, CDR1 MNHNS and CDR2 SASEGT. This CDR3 is CASSEEGRTYGYTF. The CDR3 DNA follows: TGTGCCAGCAGTGAAGAGGGGAGGACCTATGGCTACACCTTC.

This rearrangement joins TRBV6-1 to TRBJ2-7; 11 nucleotides match TRBD2. There are 18 residues in the CDR3. Trimming removed 2 bases from V and 0 bases from J; junction bases left unmatched: 9. Germline CDR1 reads MNHNS; CDR2 reads SASEGT. This CDR3 is CASSEIGPSGRTSYEQYF. CDR3 DNA sequence: TGTGCCAGCAGTGAAATCGGGCCTAGCGGGAGGACCTCCTACGAGCAGTACTTC.

This chain uses TRBV24-1 with TRBJ2-2; TRBD2 matches 8 bases. V lost 6 bases to trimming and J lost 6 bases; unmatched junction nucleotides: 8. The CDR3 length is 15 residues. The germline CDR1 and CDR2 sequences are KGHDR and SFDVKD. This CDR3 reads CATSWGSGAAGELFF. For the CDR3, the DNA is TGTGCCACCAGTTGGGGTAGCGGGGCCGCCGGGGAGCTGTTTTTT.

V and J are TRBV30 and TRBJ2-7; D not resolved. This CDR3 has 14 residues. The germline V gene encodes CDR1 GTSNPN and CDR2 SVGIG (reference sequence). The ends were cut back, 5 bases at V and 3 bases at J, with 17 bases in the middle. The DNA for the CDR3 is TGTGCCTGGGCCAGAGGTCTAGTAGGCTACGAGCAGTACTTC. Protein sequence: CAWARGLVGYEQYF.

For the CDR3, the DNA is TGTGCCAGCAGTGCGGCAGGCTATGGCTACACCTTC. This sequence encodes CASSAAGYGYTF. The chain carries TRBV2 and TRBJ1-2; D call uncertain. This CDR3 is 12 amino acids long. Germline V gene data show CDR1 as SNHLY and CDR2 as FYNNEI. V was shortened by 4 bases and J by 4 bases, with 7 bases between the two germline ends.

This clone has only a few counts. V is TRBV5-1 and J is TRBJ2-7; no definite D call. This CDR3 comprises 14 residues. Looked up from germline, CDR1 is SGHRS and CDR2 is YFSETQ. The V gene lost 0 bases and the J gene lost 2 bases, with 9 bases spanning the gap. CDR3 nucleotide sequence: TGCGCCAGCAGCTTGGGGTCGAACACCTACGAGCAGTACTTC. Translation gives CASSLGSNTYEQYF.

This clone occurred once. The gene calls are TRBV19 and TRBJ2-3, with TRBD2 matching over 14 bases. Germline V gives CDR1 LNHDA, CDR2 SQIVND (reference sequence). V trimming: 5 bases; J trimming: 3 bases; junction bases outside the gene matches: 7. The CDR3 is 17 amino acids. DNA for the CDR3: TGTGCCAGTAGTTCCGGGACTAGCGGGAGTCTTACAGATACGCAGTATTTT. Amino acids: CASSSGTSGSLTDTQYF. Together with reference TRBV19 and TRBJ2-3, the CDR3 gives the full variable domain: DGGITQSPKYLFRKEGQNVTLSCEQNLNHDAMYWYRQDPGQGLRLIYYSQIVNDFQKGDIAEGYSVSREKKESFPLTVTSAQKNPTAFYLCASSSGTSGSLTDTQYFGPGTRLTVL.

The count of this clone is one. CDR3 amino acids: CASSLESPPADTQYF. The CDR3, as DNA: TGTGCCAGCAGCTTAGAGTCCCCCCCAGCAGATACGCAGTATTTT. V is TRBV11-3 and J is TRBJ2-3; the D is unclear. Germline V lookup: CDR1 SGHNT, CDR2 YENEEA. Trimming took 0 bases from V and 4 from J, leaving 11 bases between them. The length of the CDR3 is 15 residues.

The J gene is TRBJ1-1, the V gene TRBV10-3; a weak D match, TRBD1 (6 bases). This CDR3 comprises 14 residues. V lost 10 bases to trimming and J lost 1 base, with 16 bases between them. Germline-derived CDR1 and CDR2 are ENHRY and SYGVKD. CDR3 loop: CATAPGRGNTEAFF. The CDR3 DNA is TGTGCCACAGCCCCCGGCAGGGGGAACACTGAAGCTTTCTTT.